These 2 T cell receptor beta chains were sequenced from one sample in a study of shared clonotypes between healthy human individuals. The method was immunoSEQ multiplex PCR; TCRdb's version includes in-frame clones alone and lacks a portion of them. The top ten clones hold approximately 0.13% of a sample with around 2.1 million clones, around 95% of them seen once. The sample comprised naive CD4+ T cells sorted from blood. Subset noted: CD45RA+ positively selected. All receptors derive from a man between 18 and 29 years old in good health.

This chain uses TRBV6-5 with TRBJ1-5; the D gene is possibly TRBD1 (6 bases). CDR3 length equals 14 residues. The V gene's germline CDR1 is MNHEY and CDR2 SVGAGI. Deletions cut 6 bases from V and 7 bases from J, with 16 bases between. The CDR3 region is CASRGPGQQQPQHF. CDR3 sequence (DNA): TGTGCCAGCAGAGGACCGGGACAACAACAGCCCCAGCATTTT.

The chain has TRBV4-2 and TRBJ2-5; 9 bases match TRBD2. This CDR3 spans 18 amino acids. Germline lookup yields CDR1 LGHNA and CDR2 YNFKEQ. J gave up 5 bases and V 0 bases, and 13 bases lay outside the gene matches. CDR3 sequence: CASSQEGGGRGFPETQYF. The CDR3 bases are TGTGCCAGCAGCCAAGAAGGGGGCGGGAGGGGGTTCCCGGAGACCCAGTACTTC.